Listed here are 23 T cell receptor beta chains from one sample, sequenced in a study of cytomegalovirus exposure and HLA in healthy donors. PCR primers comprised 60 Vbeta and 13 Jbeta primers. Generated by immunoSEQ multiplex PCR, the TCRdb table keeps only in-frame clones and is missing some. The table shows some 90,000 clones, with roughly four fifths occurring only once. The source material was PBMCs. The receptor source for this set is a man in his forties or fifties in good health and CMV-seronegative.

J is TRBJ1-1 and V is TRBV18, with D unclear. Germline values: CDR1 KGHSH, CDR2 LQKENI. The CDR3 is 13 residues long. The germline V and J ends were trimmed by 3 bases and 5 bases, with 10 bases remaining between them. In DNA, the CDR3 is TGTGCCAGCTCACCGGACCGAGGGACTGAAGCTTTCTTT. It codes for CASSPDRGTEAFF.

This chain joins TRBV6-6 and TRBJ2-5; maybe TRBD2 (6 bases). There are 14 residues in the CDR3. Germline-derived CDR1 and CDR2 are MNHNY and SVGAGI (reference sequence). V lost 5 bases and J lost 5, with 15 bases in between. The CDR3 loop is CASSLAGGLETQYF. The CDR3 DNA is TGTGCCAGCAGTCTAGCTGGGGGGTTGGAGACCCAGTACTTC.

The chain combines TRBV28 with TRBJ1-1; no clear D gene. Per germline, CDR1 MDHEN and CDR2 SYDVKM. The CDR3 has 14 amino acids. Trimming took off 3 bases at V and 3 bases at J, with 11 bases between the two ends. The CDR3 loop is CASSFLGGHTEAFF. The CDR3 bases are TGTGCCAGCAGTTTTTTAGGCGGGCACACTGAAGCTTTCTTT.

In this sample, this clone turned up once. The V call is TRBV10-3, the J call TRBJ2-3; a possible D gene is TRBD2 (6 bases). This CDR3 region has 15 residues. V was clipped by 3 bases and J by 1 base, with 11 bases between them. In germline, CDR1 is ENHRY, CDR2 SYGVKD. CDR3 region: CAISDASVGTDTQYF. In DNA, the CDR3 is TGTGCCATCAGTGATGCTAGCGTGGGCACAGATACGCAGTATTTT.

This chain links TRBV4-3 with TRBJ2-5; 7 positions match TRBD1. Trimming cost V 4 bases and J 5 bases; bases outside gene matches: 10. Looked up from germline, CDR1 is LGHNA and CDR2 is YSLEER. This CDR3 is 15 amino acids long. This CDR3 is CASSRYRGLGETQYF. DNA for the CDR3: TGCGCCAGCAGCCGATACAGGGGTTTAGGGGAGACCCAGTACTTC.

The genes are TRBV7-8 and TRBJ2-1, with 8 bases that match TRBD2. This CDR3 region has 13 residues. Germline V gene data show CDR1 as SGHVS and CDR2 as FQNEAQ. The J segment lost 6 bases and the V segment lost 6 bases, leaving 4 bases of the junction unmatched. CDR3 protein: CASSQSGGNEQFF. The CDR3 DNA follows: TGTGCCAGCAGTCAGAGCGGGGGCAATGAGCAGTTCTTC.

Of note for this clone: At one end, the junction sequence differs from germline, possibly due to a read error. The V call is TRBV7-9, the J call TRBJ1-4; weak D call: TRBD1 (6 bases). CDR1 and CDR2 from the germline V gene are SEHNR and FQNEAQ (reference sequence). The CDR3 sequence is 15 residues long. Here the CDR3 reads CSSSSDGQTIGKLFF. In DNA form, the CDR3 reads TGTTCCAGCAGTTCAGATGGACAGACAATTGGGAAACTGTTTTTT.

The CDR3 DNA follows: TGTGCCAGCAGCCGCACAGAATCCGGGGAGCTGTTTTTT. Protein: CASSRTESGELFF. The V call is TRBV5-4, the J call TRBJ2-2; D is undetermined. Germline V gene sequence: CDR1 SGHNT, CDR2 YYREEE (reference sequence). Deletions cut 4 bases from V and 6 bases from J, with 10 bases between. The CDR3 extends over 13 amino acids.

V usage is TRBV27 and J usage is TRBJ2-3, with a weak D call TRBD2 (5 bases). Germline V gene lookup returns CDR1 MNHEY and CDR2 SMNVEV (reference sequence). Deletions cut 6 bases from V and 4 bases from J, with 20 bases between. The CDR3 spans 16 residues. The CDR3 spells CASRLNPLTGADTQYF. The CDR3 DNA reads TGTGCCAGCAGACTAAATCCTCTGACCGGGGCAGATACGCAGTATTTT.

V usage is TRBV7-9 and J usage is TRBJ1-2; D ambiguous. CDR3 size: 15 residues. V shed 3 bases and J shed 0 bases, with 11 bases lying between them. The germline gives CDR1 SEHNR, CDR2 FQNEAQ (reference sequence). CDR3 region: CASSFNPGANYGYTF. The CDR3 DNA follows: TGTGCCAGCAGCTTCAATCCGGGAGCTAACTATGGCTACACCTTC.

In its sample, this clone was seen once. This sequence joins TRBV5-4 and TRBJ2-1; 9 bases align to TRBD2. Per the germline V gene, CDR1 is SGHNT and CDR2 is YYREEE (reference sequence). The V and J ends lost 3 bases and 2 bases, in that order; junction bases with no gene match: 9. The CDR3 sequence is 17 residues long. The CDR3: CASSSAGAGGAYNEQFF. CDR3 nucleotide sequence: TGTGCCAGCAGCTCCGCAGGGGCGGGGGGGGCCTACAATGAGCAGTTCTTC.

The DNA for the CDR3 is TGTGCCAGCCTTCTTCAGGGGAGCTCCTACAATGAGCAGTTCTTC. It codes for CASLLQGSSYNEQFF. The V call is TRBV6-6, the J call TRBJ2-1; maybe TRBD1 (6 bases). The V gene lost 8 bases and the J gene lost 0 bases, with 14 bases spanning the gap. Germline assignment: CDR1 MNHNY and CDR2 SVGAGI (reference sequence). CDR3 length equals 15 residues.

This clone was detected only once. This CDR3 is CASSFGGVAGNTIYF. The CDR3 coding sequence is TGTGCCAGCAGCTTCGGCGGGGTCGCTGGAAACACCATATATTTT. The genes are TRBV7-2 and TRBJ1-3; D remains ambiguous. This CDR3 has 15 amino acids. The V gene's germline CDR1 is SGHTA and CDR2 FQGNSA. Trimming took off 3 bases at V and 2 bases at J, with 11 bases between the two ends.

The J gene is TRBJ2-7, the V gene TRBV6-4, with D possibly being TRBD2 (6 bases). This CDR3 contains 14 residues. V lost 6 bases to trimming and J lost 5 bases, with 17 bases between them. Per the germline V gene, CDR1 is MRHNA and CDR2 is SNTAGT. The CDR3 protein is CASSPKTSSDEQYF. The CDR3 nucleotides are TGTGCCAGCAGCCCGAAGACTAGTTCGGACGAGCAGTACTTC.

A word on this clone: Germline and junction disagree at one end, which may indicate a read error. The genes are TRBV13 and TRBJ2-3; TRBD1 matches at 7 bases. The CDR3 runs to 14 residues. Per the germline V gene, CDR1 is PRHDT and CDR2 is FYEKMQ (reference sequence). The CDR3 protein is CASSLGQGTDTQYF. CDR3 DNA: TGTGCCAGCAGCCTAGGACAGGGCACAGATACGCAGTATTTT.

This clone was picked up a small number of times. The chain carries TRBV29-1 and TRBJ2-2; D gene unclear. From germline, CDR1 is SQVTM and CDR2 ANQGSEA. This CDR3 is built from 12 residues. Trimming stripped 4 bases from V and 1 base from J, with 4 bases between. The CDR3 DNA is TGCAGCGTTGTCCTGAACACCGGGGAGCTGTTTTTT. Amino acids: CSVVLNTGELFF.

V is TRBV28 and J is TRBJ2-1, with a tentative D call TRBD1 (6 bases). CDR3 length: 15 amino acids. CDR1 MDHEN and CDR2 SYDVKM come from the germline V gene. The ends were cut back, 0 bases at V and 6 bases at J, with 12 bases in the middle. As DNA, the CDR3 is TGTGCCAGCAGTTTATGGGCAGGGGAACGCAATGAGCAGTTCTTC. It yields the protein CASSLWAGERNEQFF.

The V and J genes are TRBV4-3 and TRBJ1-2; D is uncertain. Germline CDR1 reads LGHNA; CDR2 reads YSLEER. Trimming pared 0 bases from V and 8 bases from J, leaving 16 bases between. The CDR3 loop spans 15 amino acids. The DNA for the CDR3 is TGCGCCAGCAGCCAAGAGTGGTCCGGGGTTGTAGGCTACACCTTC. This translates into CASSQEWSGVVGYTF.

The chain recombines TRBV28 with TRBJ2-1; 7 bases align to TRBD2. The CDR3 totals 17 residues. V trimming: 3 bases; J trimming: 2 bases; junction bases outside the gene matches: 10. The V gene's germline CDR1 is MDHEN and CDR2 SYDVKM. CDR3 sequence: CASSLWSGNPTYNEQFF. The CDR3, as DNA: TGTGCCAGCAGTTTGTGGAGCGGGAACCCCACCTACAATGAGCAGTTCTTC. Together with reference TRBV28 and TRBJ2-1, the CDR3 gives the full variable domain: DVKVTQSSRYLVKRTGEKVFLECVQDMDHENMFWYRQDPGLGLRLIYFSYDVKMKEKGDIPEGYSVSREKKERFSLILESASTNQTSMYLCASSLWSGNPTYNEQFFGPGTRLTVL.

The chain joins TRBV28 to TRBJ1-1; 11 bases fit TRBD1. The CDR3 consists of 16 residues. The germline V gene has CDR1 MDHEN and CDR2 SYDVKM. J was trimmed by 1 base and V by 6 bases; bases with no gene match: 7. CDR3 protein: CASSRPGTGGNTEAFF. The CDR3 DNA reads TGTGCCAGCAGCCGTCCCGGGACAGGGGGGAACACTGAAGCTTTCTTT.

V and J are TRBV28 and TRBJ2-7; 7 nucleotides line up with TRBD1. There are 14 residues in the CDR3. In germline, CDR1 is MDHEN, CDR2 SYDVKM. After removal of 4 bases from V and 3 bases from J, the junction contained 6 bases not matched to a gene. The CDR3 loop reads CASSSPGQSYEQYF. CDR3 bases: TGTGCCAGCAGTTCCCCGGGACAGAGCTACGAGCAGTACTTC.

Here the CDR3 DNA reads TGTGCCAGCAGTAGGGACAGGGGCGGGAAGACTGAAGCTTTCTTT. Its translation is CASSRDRGGKTEAFF. The rearrangement joins TRBV28 to TRBJ1-1; TRBD1 matches at 10 bases. The CDR3 has 15 residues. Per germline, CDR1 MDHEN and CDR2 SYDVKM. V shed 5 bases and J 5 bases; nucleotides not matched to a gene: 8.

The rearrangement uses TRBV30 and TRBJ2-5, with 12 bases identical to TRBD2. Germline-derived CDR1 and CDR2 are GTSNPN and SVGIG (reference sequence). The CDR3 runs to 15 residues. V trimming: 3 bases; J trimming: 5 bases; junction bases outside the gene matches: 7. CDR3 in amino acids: CAWRASGRAQETQYF. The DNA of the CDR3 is TGTGCCTGGAGGGCTAGCGGGAGGGCCCAGGAGACCCAGTACTTC.